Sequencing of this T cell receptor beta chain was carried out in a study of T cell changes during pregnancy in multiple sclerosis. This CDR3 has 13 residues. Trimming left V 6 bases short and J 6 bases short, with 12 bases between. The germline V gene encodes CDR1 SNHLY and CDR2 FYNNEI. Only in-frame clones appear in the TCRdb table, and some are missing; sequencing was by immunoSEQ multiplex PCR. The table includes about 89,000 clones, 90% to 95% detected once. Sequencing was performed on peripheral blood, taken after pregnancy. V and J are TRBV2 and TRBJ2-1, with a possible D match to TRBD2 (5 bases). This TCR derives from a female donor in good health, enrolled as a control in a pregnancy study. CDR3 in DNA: TGTGCCAGCAGCGTACTAGAGAGCAATGAGCAGTTCTTC. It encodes CASSVLESNEQFF.